This T cell receptor beta chain was profiled in a study of cytomegalovirus exposure and HLA in healthy donors. Overall study context: HLA-typed donors were the source of some 80 million unique TCRs, which an early data release held. General observations from the study: It was reported in a later analysis that an Asian-associated ancestry cluster showed fewer N-insertions than the 666-donor mean. Reported results showed that the classifier diagnosed cytomegalovirus status with high specificity and sensitivity. Earlier analysis found most TCR beta V segments productive about 90% or about 30% of the time.

This clone occurred a few times. Its matching antigen is unknown. The length of the CDR3 is 15 residues. V lost 2 bases and J 0 bases, leaving 10 bases between the germline ends. Germline V gene sequence: CDR1 MNHNS, CDR2 SASEGT. Primers included in the PCR were 60 Vbeta and 13 Jbeta primers. The method was immunoSEQ multiplex PCR; TCRdb's version includes in-frame clones alone and lacks a portion of them. The table includes roughly 120,000 clones, 81% detected once. The sample consisted of PBMCs. The rearrangement joins TRBV6-1 to TRBJ1-1; perhaps TRBD1 as D (5 bases). This TCR derives from a woman aged 40-49 years in good health and CMV-seronegative. The CDR3: CASSEWRGLNTEAFF. The CDR3 DNA reads as TGTGCCAGCAGTGAATGGCGGGGACTGAACACTGAAGCTTTCTTT.